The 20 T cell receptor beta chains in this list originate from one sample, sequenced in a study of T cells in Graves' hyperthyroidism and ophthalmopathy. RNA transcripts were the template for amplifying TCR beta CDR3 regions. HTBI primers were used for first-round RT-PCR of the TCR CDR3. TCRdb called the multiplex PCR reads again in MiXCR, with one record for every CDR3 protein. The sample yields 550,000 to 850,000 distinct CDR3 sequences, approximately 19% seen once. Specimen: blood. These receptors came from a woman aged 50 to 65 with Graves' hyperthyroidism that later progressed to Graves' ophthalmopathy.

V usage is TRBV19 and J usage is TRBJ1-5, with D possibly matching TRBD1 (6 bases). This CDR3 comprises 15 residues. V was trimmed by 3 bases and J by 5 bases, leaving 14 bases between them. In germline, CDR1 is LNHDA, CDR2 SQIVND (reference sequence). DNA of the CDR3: TGTGCCAGTAGTATCTTTGGGGGGGCGCATCAGCCCCAGCATTTT. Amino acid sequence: CASSIFGGAHQPQHF.

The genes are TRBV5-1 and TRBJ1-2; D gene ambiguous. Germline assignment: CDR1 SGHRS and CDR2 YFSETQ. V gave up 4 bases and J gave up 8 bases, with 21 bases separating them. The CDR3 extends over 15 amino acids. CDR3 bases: TGCGCCAGCAGCCTCCGAGTCCGGACGGAGTCCGGCTACACCTTC. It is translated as CASSLRVRTESGYTF.

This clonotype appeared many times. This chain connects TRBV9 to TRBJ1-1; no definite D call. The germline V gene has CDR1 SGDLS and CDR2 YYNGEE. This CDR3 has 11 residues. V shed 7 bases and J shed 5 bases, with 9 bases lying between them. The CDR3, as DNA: TGTGCCAGCGGGAAGGGAACTGAAGCTTTCTTT. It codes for CASGKGTEAFF. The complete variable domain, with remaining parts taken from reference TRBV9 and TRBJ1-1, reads DSGVTQTPKHLITATGQRVTLRCSPRSGDLSVYWYQQSLDQGLQFLIQYYNGEERAKGNILERFSAQQFPDLHSELNLSSLELGDSALYFCASGKGTEAFFGQGTRLTVV.

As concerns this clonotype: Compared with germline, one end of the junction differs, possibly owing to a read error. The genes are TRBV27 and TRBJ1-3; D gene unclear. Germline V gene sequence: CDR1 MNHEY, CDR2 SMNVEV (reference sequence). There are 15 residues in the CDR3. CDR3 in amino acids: CAGSPTVGSGNTIYF. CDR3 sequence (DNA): TGTGCCGGCAGTCCAACCGTGGGTTCTGGAAACACCATATATTTT.

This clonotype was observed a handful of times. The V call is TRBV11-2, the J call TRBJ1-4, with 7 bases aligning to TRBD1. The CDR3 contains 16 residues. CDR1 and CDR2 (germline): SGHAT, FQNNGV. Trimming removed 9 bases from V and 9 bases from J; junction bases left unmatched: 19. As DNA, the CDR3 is TGTGCCAGGGAGACTGACAGGGTACGGGATCATCAAAAACTGTTTTTT. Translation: CARETDRVRDHQKLFF.

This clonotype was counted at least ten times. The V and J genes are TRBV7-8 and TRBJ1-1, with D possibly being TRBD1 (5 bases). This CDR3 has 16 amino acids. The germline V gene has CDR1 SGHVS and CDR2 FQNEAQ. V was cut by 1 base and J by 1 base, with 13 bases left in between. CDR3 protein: CASSLGQRGKNTEAFF. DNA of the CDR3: TGTGCCAGCAGCTTAGGACAGAGAGGGAAGAACACTGAAGCTTTCTTT.

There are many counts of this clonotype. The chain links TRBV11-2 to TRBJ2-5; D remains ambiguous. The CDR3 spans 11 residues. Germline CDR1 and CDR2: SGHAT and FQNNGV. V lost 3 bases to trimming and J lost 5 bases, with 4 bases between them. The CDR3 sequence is CASSFYETQYF. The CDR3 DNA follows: TGTGCCAGCAGCTTTTACGAGACCCAGTACTTC.

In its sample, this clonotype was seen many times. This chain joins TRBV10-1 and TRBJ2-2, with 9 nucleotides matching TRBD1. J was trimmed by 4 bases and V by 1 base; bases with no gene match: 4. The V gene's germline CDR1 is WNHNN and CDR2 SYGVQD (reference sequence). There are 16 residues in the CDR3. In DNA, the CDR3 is TGCGCCAGCAGTGAGTTGGGACAGGGTTCCACCGGGGAGCTGTTTTTT. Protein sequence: CASSELGQGSTGELFF.

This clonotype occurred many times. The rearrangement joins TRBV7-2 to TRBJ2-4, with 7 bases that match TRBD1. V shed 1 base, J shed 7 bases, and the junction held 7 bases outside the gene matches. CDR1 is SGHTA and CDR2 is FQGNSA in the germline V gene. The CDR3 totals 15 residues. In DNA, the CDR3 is TGTGCCAGCAGCTTAGAAAGGGGGCTGGGGAACATTCAGTACTTC. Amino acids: CASSLERGLGNIQYF.

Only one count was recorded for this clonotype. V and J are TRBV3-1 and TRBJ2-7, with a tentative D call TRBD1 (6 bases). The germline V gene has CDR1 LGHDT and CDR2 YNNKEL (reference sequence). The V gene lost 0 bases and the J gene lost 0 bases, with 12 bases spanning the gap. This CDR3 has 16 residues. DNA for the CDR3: TGTGCCAGCAGCCAAGATGAGGACAGCAGCTCCTACGAGCAGTACTTC. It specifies CASSQDEDSSSYEQYF.

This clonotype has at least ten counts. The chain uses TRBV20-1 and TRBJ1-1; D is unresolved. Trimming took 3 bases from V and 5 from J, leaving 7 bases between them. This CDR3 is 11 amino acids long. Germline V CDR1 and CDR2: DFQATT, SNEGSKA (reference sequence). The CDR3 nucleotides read TGCAGTGCTAGGGGAGTTACTGAAGCTTTCTTT. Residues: CSARGVTEAFF.

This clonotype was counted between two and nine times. The CDR3 DNA sequence: TGTGCCAGCAGCCAAAGTAAGAGCACAGATACGCAGTATTTT. This encodes CASSQSKSTDTQYF. V gene TRBV3-1 combines with J gene TRBJ2-3; D remains unclear. Germline V gives CDR1 LGHDT, CDR2 YNNKEL (reference sequence). The CDR3 contains 14 residues. Trimming stripped 2 bases from V and 0 bases from J, with 6 bases between.

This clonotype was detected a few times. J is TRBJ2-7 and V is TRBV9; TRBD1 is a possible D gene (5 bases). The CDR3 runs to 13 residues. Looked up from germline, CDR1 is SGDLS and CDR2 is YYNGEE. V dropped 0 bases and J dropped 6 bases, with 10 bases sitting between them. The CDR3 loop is CASSVERGSEQYF. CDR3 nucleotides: TGTGCCAGCAGCGTAGAAAGGGGATCCGAGCAGTACTTC.

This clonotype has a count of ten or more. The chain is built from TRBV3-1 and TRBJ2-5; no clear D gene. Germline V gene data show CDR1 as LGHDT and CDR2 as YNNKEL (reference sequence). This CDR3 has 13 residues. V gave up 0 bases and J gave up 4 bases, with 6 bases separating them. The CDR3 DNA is TGTGCCAGCAGCCAAGATCTGGCAGAGACCCAGTACTTC. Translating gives CASSQDLAETQYF.

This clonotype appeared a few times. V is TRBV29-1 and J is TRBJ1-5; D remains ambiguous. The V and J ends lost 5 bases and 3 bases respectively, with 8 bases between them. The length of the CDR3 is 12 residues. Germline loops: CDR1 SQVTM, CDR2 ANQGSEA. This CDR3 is CSVRGTNQPQHF. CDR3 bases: TGCAGCGTTCGAGGAACCAATCAGCCCCAGCATTTT.

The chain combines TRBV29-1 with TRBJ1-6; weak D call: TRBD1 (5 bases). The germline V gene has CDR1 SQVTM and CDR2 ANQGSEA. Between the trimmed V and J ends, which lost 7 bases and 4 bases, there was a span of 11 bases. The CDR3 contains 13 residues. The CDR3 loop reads CSAGTDYNSPLHF. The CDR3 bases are TGCAGCGCCGGGACGGATTATAATTCACCCCTCCACTTT.

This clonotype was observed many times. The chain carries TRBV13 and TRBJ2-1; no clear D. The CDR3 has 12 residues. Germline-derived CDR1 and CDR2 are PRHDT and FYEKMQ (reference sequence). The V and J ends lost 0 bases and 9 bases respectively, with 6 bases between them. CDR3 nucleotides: TGTGCCAGCAGCTTAGGGTTCGGTGAGCAGTTCTTC. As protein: CASSLGFGEQFF.

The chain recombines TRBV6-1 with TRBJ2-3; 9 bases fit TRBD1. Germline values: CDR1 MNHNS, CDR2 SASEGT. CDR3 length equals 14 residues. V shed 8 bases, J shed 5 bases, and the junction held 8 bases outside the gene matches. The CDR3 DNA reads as TGTGCCAGCGCCATGGGACAGGGACGAGATACGCAGTATTTT. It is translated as CASAMGQGRDTQYF.

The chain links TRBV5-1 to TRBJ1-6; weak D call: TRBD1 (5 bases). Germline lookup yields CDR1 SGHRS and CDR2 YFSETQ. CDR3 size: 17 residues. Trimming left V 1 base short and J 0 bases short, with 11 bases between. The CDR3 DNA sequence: TGCGCCAGCAGCTTGAACGCAGGGAGCTCCTATAATTCACCCCTCCACTTT. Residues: CASSLNAGSSYNSPLHF.

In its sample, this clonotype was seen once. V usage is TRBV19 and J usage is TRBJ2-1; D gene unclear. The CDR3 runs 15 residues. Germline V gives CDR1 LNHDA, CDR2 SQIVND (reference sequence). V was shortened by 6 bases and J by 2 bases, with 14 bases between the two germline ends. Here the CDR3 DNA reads TGTGCCAGTAGCCCAATGGGTGCCCCCTACAATGAGCAGTTCTTC. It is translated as CASSPMGAPYNEQFF.